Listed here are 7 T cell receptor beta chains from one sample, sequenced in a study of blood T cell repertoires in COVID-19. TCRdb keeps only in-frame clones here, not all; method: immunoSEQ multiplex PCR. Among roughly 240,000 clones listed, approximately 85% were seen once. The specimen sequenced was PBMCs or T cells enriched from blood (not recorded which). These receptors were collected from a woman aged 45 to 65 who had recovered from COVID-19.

The CDR3 sequence: CASTLGLGRGSSGANVLTF. The CDR3 DNA reads as TGTGCCAGCACTCTGGGATTGGGGCGGGGGAGCTCTGGGGCCAACGTCCTGACTTTC. This chain links TRBV2 with TRBJ2-6; 7 bases fit TRBD2. Germline assignment: CDR1 SNHLY and CDR2 FYNNEI. The CDR3 totals 19 residues. With V trimmed by 7 bases and J by 0 bases, 15 bases remained unmatched.

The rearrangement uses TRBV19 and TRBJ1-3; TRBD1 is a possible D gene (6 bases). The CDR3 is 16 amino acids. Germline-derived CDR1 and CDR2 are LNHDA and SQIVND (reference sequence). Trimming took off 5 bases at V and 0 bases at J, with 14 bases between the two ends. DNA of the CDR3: TGTGCCAGTAGTCGGACAGCCTATTTCTCTGGAAACACCATATATTTT. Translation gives CASSRTAYFSGNTIYF.

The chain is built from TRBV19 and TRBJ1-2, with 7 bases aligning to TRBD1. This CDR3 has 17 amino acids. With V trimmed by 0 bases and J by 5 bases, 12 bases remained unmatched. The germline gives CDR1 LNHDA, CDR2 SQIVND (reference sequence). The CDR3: CASSIDPGTAASYGYTF. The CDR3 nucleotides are TGTGCCAGTAGTATAGATCCGGGGACAGCCGCCTCATATGGCTACACCTTC.

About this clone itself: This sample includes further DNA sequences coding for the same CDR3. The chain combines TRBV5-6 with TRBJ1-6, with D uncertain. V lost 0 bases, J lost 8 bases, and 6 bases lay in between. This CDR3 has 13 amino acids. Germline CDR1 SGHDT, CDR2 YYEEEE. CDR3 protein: CASSLALDSPLHF. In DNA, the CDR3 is TGTGCCAGCAGCTTGGCCCTCGATTCACCCCTCCACTTT.

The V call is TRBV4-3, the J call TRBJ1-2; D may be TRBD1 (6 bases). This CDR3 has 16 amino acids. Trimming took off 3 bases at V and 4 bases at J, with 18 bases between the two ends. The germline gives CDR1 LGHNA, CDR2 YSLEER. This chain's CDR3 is CASSQIGTKGFYGYTF. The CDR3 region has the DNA TGCGCCAGCAGCCAGATAGGGACAAAGGGGTTCTATGGCTACACCTTC.

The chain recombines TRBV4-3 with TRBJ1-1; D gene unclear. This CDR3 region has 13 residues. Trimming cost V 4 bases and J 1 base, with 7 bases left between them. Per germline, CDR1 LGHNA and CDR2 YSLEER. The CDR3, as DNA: TGCGCCAGCAGCCGCACAGAGAACACTGAAGCTTTCTTT. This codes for CASSRTENTEAFF.

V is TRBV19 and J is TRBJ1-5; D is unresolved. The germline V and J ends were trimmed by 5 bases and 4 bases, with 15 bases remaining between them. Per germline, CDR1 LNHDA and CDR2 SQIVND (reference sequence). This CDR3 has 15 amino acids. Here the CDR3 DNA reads TGTGCCAGTAGTTACAGCGGCTTCTTAAATCAGCCCCAGCATTTT. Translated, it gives CASSYSGFLNQPQHF.